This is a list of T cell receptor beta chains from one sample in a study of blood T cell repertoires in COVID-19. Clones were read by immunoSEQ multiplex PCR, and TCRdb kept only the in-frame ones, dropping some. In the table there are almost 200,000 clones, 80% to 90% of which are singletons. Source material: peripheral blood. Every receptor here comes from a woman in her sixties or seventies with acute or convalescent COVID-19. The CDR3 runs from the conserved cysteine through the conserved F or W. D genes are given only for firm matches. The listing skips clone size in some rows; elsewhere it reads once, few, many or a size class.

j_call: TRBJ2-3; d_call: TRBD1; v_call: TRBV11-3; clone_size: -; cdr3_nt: TGTGCCAGCAGCTTAGCAGCTGGACAGGGTCTAAATACGCAGTATTTT; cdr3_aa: CASSLAAGQGLNTQYF
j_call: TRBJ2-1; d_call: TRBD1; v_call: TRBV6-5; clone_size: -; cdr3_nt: TGTGCCAGCAGTACCGACAGGGCCCCTTCGGATGAGCAGTTCTTC; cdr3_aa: CASSTDRAPSDEQFF
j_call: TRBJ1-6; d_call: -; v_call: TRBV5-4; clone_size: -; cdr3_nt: TGTGCCAGCAGCCCCGGATGGAGGGTGAATTCACCCCTCCACTTT; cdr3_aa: CASSPGWRVNSPLHF
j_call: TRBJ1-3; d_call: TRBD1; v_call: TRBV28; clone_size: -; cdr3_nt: TGTGCCAGCAGCTATACCGGGACAGGGTCTGGAAACACCATATATTTT; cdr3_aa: CASSYTGTGSGNTIYF
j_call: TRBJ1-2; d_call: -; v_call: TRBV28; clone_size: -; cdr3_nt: TGTGCCAGCAGTTTATCAGGGAACTATGGCTACACCTTC; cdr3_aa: CASSLSGNYGYTF
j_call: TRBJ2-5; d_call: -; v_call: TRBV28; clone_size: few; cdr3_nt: TGTGCCAGCAGTTTAGGGGCCCGGGAGACCCAGTACTTC; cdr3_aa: CASSLGARETQYF
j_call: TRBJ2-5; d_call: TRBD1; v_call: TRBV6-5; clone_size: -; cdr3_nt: TGTGCCAGCAGCCCGGACAGGGTTCAAGAGACCCAGTACTTC; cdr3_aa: CASSPDRVQETQYF
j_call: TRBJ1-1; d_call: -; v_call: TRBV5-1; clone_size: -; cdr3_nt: TGCGCCAGCAGCCGGGGATCCGGGAACACTGAAGCTTTCTTT; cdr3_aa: CASSRGSGNTEAFF
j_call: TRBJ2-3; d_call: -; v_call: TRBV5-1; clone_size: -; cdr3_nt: TGCGCCAGCAGCTTCGGACAGAGCACAGATACGCAGTATTTT; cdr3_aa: CASSFGQSTDTQYF
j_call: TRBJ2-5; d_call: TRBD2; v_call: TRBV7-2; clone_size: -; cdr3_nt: TGTGCCAGCAGCTTAGAAACTAGCGGGTGGAAGACCCAGTACTTC; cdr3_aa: CASSLETSGWKTQYF
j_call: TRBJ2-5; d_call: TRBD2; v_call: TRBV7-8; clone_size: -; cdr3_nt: TGTGCCAGCAGTTATCAAGCGGGGGGCCCGGAGGCCCAGTACTTC; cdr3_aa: CASSYQAGGPEAQYF
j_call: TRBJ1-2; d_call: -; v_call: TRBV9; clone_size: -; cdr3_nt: TGTGCCAGCAGCGTAGCTACAGCTAACTATGGCTACACCTTC; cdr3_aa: CASSVATANYGYTF
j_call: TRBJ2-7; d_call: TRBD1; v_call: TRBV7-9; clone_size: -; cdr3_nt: TGTGCCAGCAGCCCGGGACAGGGGGCTTACTACGAGCAGTACTTC; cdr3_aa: CASSPGQGAYYEQYF
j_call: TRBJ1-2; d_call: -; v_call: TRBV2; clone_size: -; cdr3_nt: TGTGCCAGCAGTTATACAGCGGGCCTCTATGGCTACACCTTC; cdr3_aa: CASSYTAGLYGYTF
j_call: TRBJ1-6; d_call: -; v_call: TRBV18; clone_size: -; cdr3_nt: TGTGCCAGCTCACCCGTGGGGGACACCGTTTCACCCCTCCACTTT; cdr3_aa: CASSPVGDTVSPLHF
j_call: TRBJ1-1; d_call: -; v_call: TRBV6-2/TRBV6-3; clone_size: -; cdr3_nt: TGTGCCAGCAGTGCACCGGGACTCAACACTGAAGCTTTCTTT; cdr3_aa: CASSAPGLNTEAFF
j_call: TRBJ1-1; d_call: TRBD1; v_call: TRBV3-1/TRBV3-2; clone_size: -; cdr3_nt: TGTGCCAGCAGCCTCGGGACAGACTCGAGAGCTTTCTTT; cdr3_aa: CASSLGTDSRAFF
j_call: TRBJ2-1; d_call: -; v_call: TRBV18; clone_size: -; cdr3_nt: TGTGCCAGCTCACCAATAGAGGTTGGGTACAATGAGCAGTTCTTC; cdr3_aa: CASSPIEVGYNEQFF
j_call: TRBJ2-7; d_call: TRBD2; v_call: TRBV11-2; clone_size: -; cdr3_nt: TGTGCCAGCAGCCAGGGAGGGGACCGCTACGAGCAGTACTTC; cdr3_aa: CASSQGGDRYEQYF
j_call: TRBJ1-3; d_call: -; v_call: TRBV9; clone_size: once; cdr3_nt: TGTGCCAGCAGCGTAGGAGGAGCCTCTGGAAACACCATATATTTT; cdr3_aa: CASSVGGASGNTIYF
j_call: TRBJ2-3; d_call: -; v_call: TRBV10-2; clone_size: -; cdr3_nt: TGCGCCAGCATTTCGGGGGGACAGGCGACAGATACGCAGTATTTT; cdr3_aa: CASISGGQATDTQYF
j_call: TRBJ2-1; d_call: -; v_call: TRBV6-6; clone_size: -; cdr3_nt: TGTGCCAGCAGTCGGAGTGGTAACCAGTTCTTC; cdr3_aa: CASSRSGNQFF
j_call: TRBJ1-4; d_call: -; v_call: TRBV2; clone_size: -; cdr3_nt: TGTGCCAGCAGCCCTTCAGGGGTCAGTAATGAAAAACTGTTTTTT; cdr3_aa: CASSPSGVSNEKLFF
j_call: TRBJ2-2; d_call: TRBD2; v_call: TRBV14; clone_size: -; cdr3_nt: TGTGTCAGCAGCCAATTTAGCGGGACCAACACCGGGGAGCTGTTTTTT; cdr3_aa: CVSSQFSGTNTGELFF
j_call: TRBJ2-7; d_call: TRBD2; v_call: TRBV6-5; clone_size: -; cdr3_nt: TGTGCCAGCTGGCCTAGCGGGACCTACGAGCAGTACTTC; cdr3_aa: CASWPSGTYEQYF
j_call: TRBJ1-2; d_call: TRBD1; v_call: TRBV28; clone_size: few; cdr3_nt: TGTGCCAGCAGTTTATTCCCCGAGGGGGCCCCAAACGAGGTTGGCTACACCTTC; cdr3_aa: CASSLFPEGAPNEVGYTF
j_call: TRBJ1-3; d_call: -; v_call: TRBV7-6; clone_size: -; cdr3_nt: TGTGCCAGCAGCTCGCCTGGGGCGAACTCTGGAAACACCATATATTTT; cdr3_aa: CASSSPGANSGNTIYF
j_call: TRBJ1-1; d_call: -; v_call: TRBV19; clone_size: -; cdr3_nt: TGTGCCAGTAGTCCTTCAGGGCAGGGGACCAAATACACTGAAGCTTTCTTT; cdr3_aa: CASSPSGQGTKYTEAFF
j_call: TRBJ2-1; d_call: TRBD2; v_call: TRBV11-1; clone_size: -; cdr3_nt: TGTGCCAGCAGCTCCGGACTAGCGGGAACCGAGGAGCAGTTCTTC; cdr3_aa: CASSSGLAGTEEQFF
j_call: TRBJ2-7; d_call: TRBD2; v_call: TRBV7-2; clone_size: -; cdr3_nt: TGTGCCAGCAGATCCGGACTAGCGGGAGGGGGCGAGCAGTACTTC; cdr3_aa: CASRSGLAGGGEQYF